The 8 T cell receptor beta chains listed next were all sequenced from one sample in a study of PD-L1 blockade in urothelial cancer (dated by TCRdb to between 2016 and 2019). The library was produced with the immunoSEQ multiplex PCR assay. What TCRdb holds here is the immuneACCESS table cut down to in-frame rearrangements. Part of the clones is not present; checked against another copy, under half of the missing clones reflect an unresolved V gene, and the others are unexplained. The sample yields 53,000 or so clones; about 90% were counted once. Roughly 17% of the sample belongs to the ten largest clones. The sequencing used PBMCs, collected around atezolizumab (anti-PD-L1) treatment. The receptors were sampled from a man aged 55 to 70 with urothelial cancer.

The chain carries TRBV18 and TRBJ1-6; 7 bases fit TRBD1. Germline assignment: CDR1 KGHSH and CDR2 LQKENI. V was pared by 4 bases and J by 9 bases, with 9 bases of the junction left unmatched. CDR3 length: 15 residues. CDR3 region: CASSQGGVEASPLHF. In DNA, the CDR3 is TGTGCCAGCTCACAAGGGGGCGTCGAAGCTTCACCCCTCCACTTT. The complete variable domain, with remaining parts taken from reference TRBV18 and TRBJ1-6, reads NAGVMQNPRHLVRRRGQEARLRCSPMKGHSHVYWYRQLPEEGLKFMVYLQKENIIDESGMPKERFSAEFPKEGPSILRIQQVVRGDSAAYFCASSQGGVEASPLHFGNGTRLTVT.

This chain connects TRBV14 to TRBJ1-4; D might be TRBD1 (6 bases). In germline, CDR1 is SGHDN, CDR2 FVKESK. The CDR3 covers 15 residues. Trimming shortened V by 0 bases and J by 4 bases, and 9 bases separated the two germline ends. In DNA, the CDR3 is TGTGCCAGCAGCCAAGAGGGACACCATAATGAAAAACTGTTTTTT. Translated: CASSQEGHHNEKLFF. Looking up the rest from reference TRBV14 and TRBJ1-4 gives the full variable domain: EAGVTQFPSHSVIEKGQTVTLRCDPISGHDNLYWYRRVMGKEIKFLLHFVKESKQDESGMPNNRFLAERTGGTYSTLKVQPAELEDSGVYFCASSQEGHHNEKLFFGSGTQLSVL.

The rearrangement joins TRBV7-9 to TRBJ1-1; D gene ambiguous. The CDR3 loop spans 13 amino acids. CDR1 SEHNR and CDR2 FQNEAQ come from the germline V gene (reference sequence). V dropped 5 bases and J dropped 1 base, with 8 bases sitting between them. CDR3 protein: CASSPLRNTEAFF. The CDR3 region has the DNA TGTGCCAGCAGCCCCCTCCGGAACACTGAAGCTTTCTTT.

The chain uses TRBV9 and TRBJ2-2; 7 nucleotides agree with TRBD1. This CDR3 contains 15 residues. Trimming at V came to 4 bases and at J to 1 base, leaving 4 bases not matched to a gene. Germline V gene data show CDR1 as SGDLS and CDR2 as YYNGEE. CDR3 in DNA: TGTGCCAGCAGCAGAGGGGGCGGGAACACCGGGGAGCTGTTTTTT. Translating it yields CASSRGGGNTGELFF.

This clone was recorded once. The chain uses TRBV19 and TRBJ1-2; D possibly corresponds to TRBD1 (6 bases). The length of the CDR3 is 13 residues. Germline values: CDR1 LNHDA, CDR2 SQIVND (reference sequence). The V and J ends lost 6 bases and 4 bases respectively, with 12 bases between them. As DNA, the CDR3 is TGTGCCAGTAGCTCACAGGGATCCTATGGCTACACCTTC. Translation: CASSSQGSYGYTF.

This clone was counted only a few times. The chain carries TRBV30 and TRBJ1-2; perhaps TRBD1 as D (5 bases). The V end lost 8 bases, the J end lost 10 bases, and 17 bases lay between the germline ends. This CDR3 region has 11 residues. The germline V gene encodes CDR1 GTSNPN and CDR2 SVGIG (reference sequence). CDR3 region: CATWRGGNYTF. DNA of the CDR3: TGTGCCACCTGGAGGGGCGGTAACTACACCTTC.

The chain couples TRBV6-6 to TRBJ1-5, with D possibly TRBD1 on 6 matching bases. Trimming left V 6 bases short and J 7 bases short, with 16 bases between. The CDR3 runs 14 residues. The V gene's germline CDR1 is MNHNY and CDR2 SVGAGI (reference sequence). The CDR3 protein is CASSLTGNRQPQHF. The DNA for the CDR3 is TGTGCCAGCAGCCTTACAGGGAACAGGCAGCCCCAGCATTTT.

A single count supports this clone. The chain uses TRBV13 and TRBJ2-2; 7 bases are a match to TRBD2. V was pared by 4 bases and J by 2 bases, with 7 bases of the junction left unmatched. CDR3 length: 16 amino acids. CDR1 is PRHDT and CDR2 is FYEKMQ in the germline V gene (reference sequence). CDR3: CASSSGLFSNTGELFF. DNA for the CDR3: TGTGCCAGCAGCTCGGGACTATTTTCCAACACCGGGGAGCTGTTTTTT.